A selection of T cell receptor beta chains follows, all from one sample in a study of cytomegalovirus exposure and HLA in healthy donors. The table came from immunoSEQ multiplex PCR; TCRdb's copy has only in-frame clones and leaves some out. The sample records under 150,000 clones, roughly four fifths being singletons. The sequenced material came from PBMCs. The receptors originated from a female donor in good health and CMV-seropositive. The CDR3 runs from the conserved cysteine through the conserved F or W. A D gene is named only where the DNA matches it firmly. Clone size is stated in some rows and not others, as once, few, many or a class when expanded.

J gene	clone size	V gene	D gene	CDR3 protein	CDR3 DNA
TRBJ2-3	.	TRBV18	TRBD1	CASSPSTGSDTQYF	TGTGCCAGCTCACCGTCGACAGGGAGTGATACGCAGTATTTT
TRBJ2-7	.	TRBV27	TRBD2	CASRRLAGSYEQYF	TGTGCCAGCAGAAGACTAGCGGGGTCGTACGAGCAGTACTTC
TRBJ2-1	once	TRBV7-9	TRBD1	CSSSPDRGNEQFF	TGTTCCAGCAGCCCGGACAGGGGTAATGAGCAGTTCTTC
TRBJ1-5	.	TRBV30	.	CAWSAGALNQPQHF	TGTGCCTGGTCGGCGGGGGCGCTCAATCAGCCCCAGCATTTT
TRBJ2-3	few	TRBV6-4	.	CASSDRPGETDTQYF	TGTGCCAGCAGTGACAGGCCAGGGGAGACAGATACGCAGTATTTT
TRBJ2-2	.	TRBV4-1	TRBD2	CASSKTSGWKTGELFF	TGCGCCAGCAGCAAGACTAGCGGGTGGAAAACCGGGGAGCTGTTTTTT
TRBJ1-5	.	TRBV6-5	TRBD1	CASSYTGQGNQPQHF	TGTGCCAGCAGTTACACCGGACAGGGGAATCAGCCCCAGCATTTT
TRBJ1-3	.	TRBV7-9	TRBD1	CASSLTGGGTGNTIYF	TGTGCCAGCAGCCTAACAGGGGGTGGCACTGGAAACACCATATATTTT
TRBJ2-5	.	TRBV28	TRBD1	CASSPAYPLAGGRETQYF	TGTGCCAGCAGCCCCGCTTACCCATTAGCAGGGGGTAGAGAGACCCAGTACTTC
TRBJ2-6	.	TRBV6-5	.	CASSQGHSGANVLTF	TGTGCCAGCAGCCAGGGACACTCTGGGGCCAACGTCCTGACTTTC
TRBJ2-7	.	TRBV28	TRBD2	CASKEGGGAYEQYF	TGTGCCAGCAAAGAGGGCGGGGGGGCATACGAGCAGTACTTC
TRBJ1-4	once	TRBV19	TRBD1	CASSIMGQGARRNEKLFF	TGTGCCAGTAGTATCATGGGACAGGGGGCGCGGAGAAATGAAAAACTGTTTTTT
TRBJ2-7	.	TRBV5-4	TRBD1	CASSLAKGLQGFTYEQYF	TGTGCCAGCAGCTTGGCTAAGGGGTTACAGGGGTTTACCTACGAGCAGTACTTC
TRBJ2-7	once	TRBV9	TRBD2	CASSVVAGGEQYF	TGTGCCAGCAGCGTAGTTGCGGGAGGCGAGCAGTACTTC
TRBJ2-7	few	TRBV11-2	TRBD2	CARDLAGGSYEQYF	TGTGCCAGAGACCTAGCGGGAGGGTCGTACGAGCAGTACTTC
TRBJ2-7	.	TRBV28	.	CASNRQAASYEQYF	TGTGCCAGCAATAGACAAGCGGCTTCCTACGAGCAGTACTTC
TRBJ2-3	.	TRBV6-5	TRBD2	CASSYLLAGGADTQYF	TGTGCCAGCAGTTACTTGCTAGCGGGTGGGGCAGATACGCAGTATTTT
TRBJ2-3	.	TRBV7-9	TRBD2	CASSLPSGSGTDTQYF	TGTGCCAGCAGCCTTCCTAGCGGGAGTGGCACAGATACGCAGTATTTT
TRBJ2-5	.	TRBV14	TRBD1	CASSQGTGGWKTQYF	TGTGCCAGCAGCCAGGGGACAGGGGGCTGGAAGACCCAGTACTTC
TRBJ1-5	.	TRBV18	TRBD1	CASSPDRNQPQHF	TGTGCCAGCTCGCCGGACAGGAATCAGCCCCAGCATTTT
TRBJ2-5	.	TRBV30	TRBD1	CAWSGDRGWQETQYF	TGTGCCTGGAGTGGGGACAGGGGCTGGCAAGAGACCCAGTACTTC
TRBJ2-7	once	TRBV30	.	CAWSKQGMSYSYEQYF	TGTGCCTGGAGTAAACAGGGTATGTCCTACTCCTACGAGCAGTACTTC
TRBJ2-1	.	TRBV18	.	CASSPPGTGALPQFF	TGTGCCAGCTCACCACCGGGAACAGGAGCCCTCCCGCAGTTCTTC
TRBJ1-1	.	TRBV6-5	.	CASSEEMNTEAFF	TGTGCCAGCAGTGAGGAGATGAACACTGAAGCTTTCTTT
TRBJ2-1	.	TRBV19	.	CASSFMGREQFF	TGTGCCAGTAGTTTCATGGGGCGTGAGCAGTTCTTC
TRBJ1-5	.	TRBV10-3	.	CAISEAGGMISSQHF	TGTGCCATCAGTGAGGCGGGGGGGATGATCAGCTCCCAGCATTTT
TRBJ2-7	.	TRBV4-1	.	CASSRPGLRGREQYF	TGCGCCAGCAGCCGACCGGGACTGAGGGGTCGGGAGCAGTACTTC
TRBJ1-4	.	TRBV28	.	CASSFEGDEKLFF	TGTGCCAGCAGTTTTGAGGGGGATGAAAAACTGTTTTTT
TRBJ1-2	.	TRBV7-2	TRBD1	CASRFQGALANYGYTF	TGTGCCAGCAGATTTCAGGGGGCGCTTGCTAACTATGGCTACACCTTC
TRBJ2-5	.	TRBV6-1	.	CASSEALAEIQETQYF	TGTGCCAGCAGTGAAGCGCTAGCAGAGATCCAAGAGACCCAGTACTTC
TRBJ1-5	.	TRBV2	TRBD1	CASGDRDGGQPQHF	TGTGCCAGCGGGGACAGGGACGGAGGTCAGCCCCAGCATTTT
TRBJ2-7	.	TRBV9	TRBD2	CASSPKLAGTSYEQYF	TGTGCCAGCAGCCCGAAACTAGCGGGTACATCCTACGAGCAGTACTTC
TRBJ2-6	.	TRBV5-4	TRBD2	CASSIETSGSSPGANVLTF	TGTGCCAGCAGCATAGAGACTAGCGGGAGTTCTCCTGGGGCCAACGTCCTGACTTTC
TRBJ2-5	.	TRBV2	.	CASRHTPETQYF	TGTGCCAGCAGACATACCCCGGAGACCCAGTACTTC
TRBJ2-5	.	TRBV6-1	TRBD2	CASSGTSKEAQYF	TGTGCCAGCAGTGGGACTAGCAAGGAGGCCCAGTACTTC
TRBJ2-7	.	TRBV5-4	TRBD2	CASSKGTSGRLYEQYF	TGTGCCAGCAGCAAGGGGACTAGCGGGAGACTCTACGAGCAGTACTTC
TRBJ2-1	once	TRBV6-6	.	CASRTGENEQFF	TGTGCCAGCAGAACCGGAGAAAATGAGCAGTTCTTC
TRBJ2-1	.	TRBV5-1	TRBD1	CASGALQGGSYNEQFF	TGCGCCAGCGGTGCTTTACAGGGGGGATCCTACAATGAGCAGTTCTTC
TRBJ2-7	.	TRBV6-6	TRBD2	CATGTSGAYEQYF	TGTGCCACCGGGACTAGCGGGGCCTACGAGCAGTACTTC
TRBJ1-5	.	TRBV19	.	CASSIDVTGKGSNQPQHF	TGTGCCAGTAGTATAGATGTTACAGGTAAAGGAAGCAATCAGCCCCAGCATTTT
TRBJ2-7	.	TRBV6-5	.	CASSDRHATYEQYF	TGTGCCAGCAGTGATAGACACGCCACCTACGAGCAGTACTTC
TRBJ2-5	.	TRBV28	.	CASSLPGETQYF	TGTGCCAGCAGTTTACCGGGAGAGACCCAGTACTTC
TRBJ2-1	.	TRBV19	.	CASSIVTGFSYNEQFF	TGTGCCAGTAGTATTGTAACGGGATTTTCCTACAATGAGCAGTTCTTC
TRBJ2-7	few	TRBV18	TRBD2	CASSPTSGSKDEQYF	TGTGCCAGCTCACCCACTAGCGGGAGTAAGGACGAGCAGTACTTC